This T cell receptor beta chain was sequenced for a study of CD8+ T cells in alopecia areata. Study details: The duration of tofacitinib was 6 to 18 months, with 6 months off drug afterward. Severity in treated patients was scored by percentage of scalp area affected.

V was clipped by 4 bases and J by 0 bases, with 11 bases between them. Germline CDR1 SGHRS, CDR2 YFSETQ. The CDR3 is 14 residues long. This clone was counted a few times. Its cognate antigen is unknown. General observations from the study: Among the 100 top clones, expanded CD8+ clones, like scalp clonality, were significantly decreased by tofacitinib.

Extraction and reverse transcription of RNA yielded cDNA as the sequencing template. Profiling relied on immunoSEQ multiplex PCR, and the TCRdb table lists in-frame clones only, not all of them. Of about 200,000 clones listed, about three fifths are singletons. Treatment denoted: oral pan-JAK inhibitor, 5-10 mg twice daily. Sequencing was performed on CD4+ T cells sorted from blood, taken at week 24, from a patient treated with tofacitinib. The chain joins TRBV5-1 to TRBJ2-7; D tentatively fits TRBD1 or TRBD2 (5 bases each). This receptor was identified in a human donor with alopecia areata. In DNA, the CDR3 is TGCGCCAGCAGCGGGACGGTTAGCTCCTACGAGCAGTACTTC. It specifies CASSGTVSSYEQYF.